Listed below are T cell receptor beta chains from one sample, sequenced in a study of OX40 agonist ivuxolimab in advanced cancers. Assay: immunoSEQ multiplex PCR; the TCRdb copy retains only in-frame clones and omits some. Of about 110,000 clones listed, around 93% are singletons. The source was CD4+ or CD8+ T cells sorted from blood, collected in a trial of the OX40 agonist ivuxolimab. All receptors come from an adult with an advanced solid tumor such as melanoma, head and neck, liver or kidney cancer. Both conserved end residues are part of each CDR3. Fields, in order: V gene, clone size, J gene, CDR3 length, D gene, CDR3 protein, CDR3 DNA. D genes are given only for firm matches. Expanded clones get a size class; other rows say once, few or many, or leave the size out.

v_call: TRBV5-8; clone_size: NA; j_call: TRBJ1-1; cdr3_length: 12; d_call: NA; cdr3_aa: CASSPGPGEAFF; cdr3_nt: TGTGCCAGCAGCCCCGGACCGGGTGAAGCTTTCTTT
v_call: TRBV9; clone_size: NA; j_call: TRBJ1-2; cdr3_length: 16; d_call: TRBD1; cdr3_aa: CASSASGTELTYGYTF; cdr3_nt: TGTGCCAGCAGTGCTTCAGGGACAGAGCTAACTTATGGCTACACCTTC
v_call: TRBV5-1; clone_size: once; j_call: TRBJ2-7; cdr3_length: 13; d_call: TRBD2; cdr3_aa: CASRLAGTDEQYF; cdr3_nt: TGCGCCAGTCGACTAGCGGGGACCGACGAGCAGTACTTC
v_call: TRBV6-6; clone_size: NA; j_call: TRBJ2-7; cdr3_length: 15; d_call: TRBD2; cdr3_aa: CASSYSAGGRDEQYF; cdr3_nt: TGTGCCAGCAGTTACTCGGCGGGGGGGCGGGACGAGCAGTACTTC
v_call: TRBV6-5; clone_size: NA; j_call: TRBJ2-1; cdr3_length: 13; d_call: NA; cdr3_aa: CASSYEKNNEQFF; cdr3_nt: TGTGCCAGCAGTTACGAAAAGAACAATGAGCAGTTCTTC
v_call: TRBV6-1; clone_size: NA; j_call: TRBJ1-2; cdr3_length: 15; d_call: TRBD1; cdr3_aa: CASSPGQGGNYGYTF; cdr3_nt: TGTGCCAGCAGCCCAGGACAGGGAGGCAACTATGGCTACACCTTC
v_call: TRBV11-2; clone_size: NA; j_call: TRBJ2-7; cdr3_length: 14; d_call: NA; cdr3_aa: CASSLGLGEREQYF; cdr3_nt: TGTGCCAGCAGCTTAGGCCTCGGAGAAAGAGAGCAGTACTTC
v_call: TRBV6-6; clone_size: NA; j_call: TRBJ2-7; cdr3_length: 14; d_call: NA; cdr3_aa: CASSWFNDYYEQYF; cdr3_nt: TGTGCCAGCAGCTGGTTCAACGACTACTACGAGCAGTACTTC
v_call: TRBV19; clone_size: NA; j_call: TRBJ1-1; cdr3_length: 14; d_call: TRBD1; cdr3_aa: CASKGQGVNTEAFF; cdr3_nt: TGTGCCAGTAAGGGTCAGGGGGTGAACACTGAAGCTTTCTTT
v_call: TRBV10-2; clone_size: NA; j_call: TRBJ2-5; cdr3_length: 15; d_call: NA; cdr3_aa: CASSDAGRIQETQYF; cdr3_nt: TGCGCCAGCAGTGATGCGGGGCGGATCCAAGAGACCCAGTACTTC
v_call: TRBV2; clone_size: NA; j_call: TRBJ2-3; cdr3_length: 16; d_call: TRBD2; cdr3_aa: CASRQWASGRTGAQYF; cdr3_nt: TGTGCCAGCAGACAGTGGGCTAGCGGGAGAACAGGTGCGCAGTATTTT
v_call: TRBV10-3; clone_size: once; j_call: TRBJ2-1; cdr3_length: 14; d_call: NA; cdr3_aa: CAISELAGSDEQFF; cdr3_nt: TGTGCCATCAGTGAACTGGCAGGGAGCGATGAGCAGTTCTTC
v_call: TRBV9; clone_size: few; j_call: TRBJ2-5; cdr3_length: 13; d_call: NA; cdr3_aa: CASSVGRQETQYF; cdr3_nt: TGTGCCAGCAGCGTAGGCAGGCAAGAGACCCAGTACTTC
v_call: TRBV19; clone_size: NA; j_call: TRBJ2-6; cdr3_length: 18; d_call: TRBD1; cdr3_aa: CASSIGTGGLAGANVLTF; cdr3_nt: TGTGCCAGTAGTATTGGGACAGGGGGGCTGGCTGGGGCCAACGTCCTGACTTTC
v_call: TRBV28; clone_size: NA; j_call: TRBJ1-1; cdr3_length: 14; d_call: NA; cdr3_aa: CASSGQGSGTEAFF; cdr3_nt: TGTGCCAGCAGTGGTCAGGGATCGGGGACTGAAGCTTTCTTT
v_call: TRBV7-9; clone_size: NA; j_call: TRBJ1-3; cdr3_length: 14; d_call: NA; cdr3_aa: CASSGLSSGNTIYF; cdr3_nt: TGTGCCAGCTCCGGGCTTAGCTCTGGAAACACCATATATTTT
v_call: TRBV27; clone_size: NA; j_call: TRBJ2-7; cdr3_length: 16; d_call: TRBD2; cdr3_aa: CASSLVSGAIPYEQYF; cdr3_nt: TGTGCCAGCAGTTTAGTCAGCGGGGCGATACCTTACGAGCAGTACTTC
v_call: TRBV7-3; clone_size: NA; j_call: TRBJ2-7; cdr3_length: 15; d_call: NA; cdr3_aa: CASSTDSLSSYEQYF; cdr3_nt: TGTGCCAGCAGCACCGATTCCTTGAGCTCCTACGAGCAGTACTTC
v_call: TRBV11-2; clone_size: NA; j_call: TRBJ1-1; cdr3_length: 13; d_call: NA; cdr3_aa: CASSTDRNTEAFF; cdr3_nt: TGTGCCAGCAGCACAGACAGGAACACTGAAGCTTTCTTT
v_call: TRBV7-6; clone_size: NA; j_call: TRBJ2-7; cdr3_length: 14; d_call: TRBD1; cdr3_aa: CASSQGQGLREQYF; cdr3_nt: TGTGCCAGCAGCCAGGGACAGGGTTTGCGCGAGCAGTACTTC